This TCR beta chain is from a study of T-cell reconstitution after alpha-beta-depleted transplantation in children. V was cut by 7 bases and J by 1 base, with 10 bases left in between. CDR1 is SNHLY, CDR2 FYNNEI, per germline. The CDR3 length is 14 residues. TCRbeta library construction was performed incorporating unique molecular identifiers. TCRdb re-called the PCR reads with MiXCR, one entry per CDR3 protein. The table lists hundreds of thousands of distinct CDR3 sequences, roughly 15% of them singletons. The chain is built from TRBV2 and TRBJ2-2; the D is unclear. The sequence was collected from a human donor who donated a stem cell graft to a child with acute myeloid leukemia. This material consisted of PBMCs from the stem cell graft donor, taken from the stem cell graft. The CDR3 DNA is TGTGCCAGCAAACGGACGGAGAACACCGGGGAGCTGTTTTTT. It yields the protein CASKRTENTGELFF.